The T cell receptor (beta chain) under discussion was sequenced for a study of cytomegalovirus exposure and HLA in healthy donors. Generated by immunoSEQ multiplex PCR, the TCRdb table keeps only in-frame clones and is missing some. The sample yields about 170,000 clones, roughly nine tenths seen once. With termini counted, the CDR3 has 16 amino acids. CDR1 is MDHEN and CDR2 is SYDVKM in the germline V gene. Regarding this clone: No DNA is shown, since the ends of the CDR3 on it are uncertain; the CDR3 is the one TCRdb lists.

The source material was PBMCs. The TCR sequence derives from a man aged 18-30 years in good health and CMV-seropositive. The chain recombines TRBV28 with TRBJ2-7; no check of the table's D call, TRBD1, against the DNA was made. CDR3: CASTSDGQAASYEQYF.